Shown below are 27 T cell receptor beta chains from a single sample sequenced in a study of CD8 T cells in ankylosing spondylitis. Each CDR3 protein is one row after TCRdb ran MiXCR on the 5' RACE reads. Seen here are about 130,000 distinct CDR3 sequences, approximately 13% observed once, and the top ten hold 2.5% to 3.5%. Sequencing input: blood, either unsorted or a sorted T cell fraction (not recorded which). The source is a female donor with ankylosing spondylitis or in good health (not recorded which).

This clonotype was observed a handful of times. The CDR3 bases are TGTGCCAGCAGTGAACAGGGCCAAACCTACGAGCAGTACTTC. Protein: CASSEQGQTYEQYF. This chain connects TRBV2 to TRBJ2-7; TRBD1 might be the D (5 bases). Germline CDR1 SNHLY, CDR2 FYNNEI. The V gene lost 2 bases and the J gene lost 2 bases, with 10 bases spanning the gap. The CDR3 has 14 amino acids.

This clonotype was detected many times. The rearrangement uses TRBV5-1 and TRBJ2-3; 10 nucleotides match TRBD2. The CDR3 is made up of 14 amino acids. The V segment lost 4 bases and the J segment 6 bases; nucleotides outside the gene matches: 5. Per the germline V gene, CDR1 is SGHRS and CDR2 is YFSETQ. The CDR3 DNA sequence: TGCGCCAGCAGCATGGGACTAGCGATGGATACGCAGTATTTT. It specifies CASSMGLAMDTQYF.

V is TRBV12-3 or TRBV12-4 and J is TRBJ1-5; the match to TRBD1 covers 8 bases. This CDR3 is built from 14 residues. Trimming took 6 bases from V and 5 from J; bases not matched to a gene: 6. This CDR3 is CASSLGQAHQPQHF. The CDR3 DNA reads TGTGCCAGCAGCCTGGGACAGGCGCATCAGCCCCAGCATTTT.

This clonotype was seen only a few times. This rearrangement joins TRBV12-3 or TRBV12-4 to TRBJ2-3, with 7 positions matching TRBD1. The CDR3 contains 12 residues. The V and J ends lost 5 bases and 12 bases, in that order; junction bases with no gene match: 8. CDR3 sequence (DNA): TGTGCCAGCAGTCAAATGAGGGACAGTCAGTATTTT. Translation gives CASSQMRDSQYF.

With respect to this clonotype: A clone one base away is much larger, so this may be a read error. The chain has TRBV9 and TRBJ2-3; possible D gene TRBD2, 6 bases. CDR3 length: 12 amino acids. From germline, CDR1 is SGDLS and CDR2 YYNGEE. CDR3 loop: CASSRGIDAQYF. CDR3 nucleotides: TGTGCCAGCAGCCGCGGGATAGATGCGCAGTATTTT.

This clonotype was seen many times. The rearrangement uses TRBV20-1 and TRBJ1-1; no reliable D call. V was pared by 0 bases and J by 1 base, with 9 bases between. This CDR3 comprises 14 residues. Germline V gene data show CDR1 as DFQATT and CDR2 as SNEGSKA (reference sequence). The CDR3 DNA follows: TGCAGTGCTAGAGATGGCAGGCGGAACACTGAAGCTTTCTTT. Its protein product is CSARDGRRNTEAFF.

The gene calls are TRBV18 and TRBJ2-1; TRBD2 matches at 10 bases. V shed 2 bases, J shed 6 bases, and the junction held 4 bases outside the gene matches. This CDR3 spans 15 amino acids. The V gene's germline CDR1 is KGHSH and CDR2 LQKENI. The CDR3 region has the DNA TGTGCCAGCTCACCATCTAGCGGGGGTCTCAATGAGCAGTTCTTC. This codes for CASSPSSGGLNEQFF.

This clonotype was recorded a few times. The CDR3 DNA follows: TGTGCCAGCAGCCGGACAGGGTTCAATCAGCCCCAGCATTTT. Amino acid sequence: CASSRTGFNQPQHF. J is TRBJ1-5 and V is TRBV6-2 or TRBV6-3; 8 positions agree with TRBD1. Germline V gene data show CDR1 as MNHEY and CDR2 as SVGEGT. Germline trimming cut 6 bases from V and 3 bases from J; bases unmatched to any gene: 4. CDR3 length equals 14 residues.

The sample holds many counts of this clonotype. The V call is TRBV20-1, the J call TRBJ2-2; weak D call: TRBD2 (7 bases). CDR1 DFQATT and CDR2 SNEGSKA come from the germline V gene (reference sequence). Trimming took 1 base from V and 6 from J, leaving 12 bases between them. The CDR3 is 14 residues long. The CDR3 DNA sequence: TGCAGTGCTAGAGCCGGGGGGCGCCCCGGGGAGCTGTTTTTT. It codes for CSARAGGRPGELFF.

This clonotype was seen ten or more times. This sequence joins TRBV29-1 and TRBJ2-2; unclear D gene. Per germline, CDR1 SQVTM and CDR2 ANQGSEA. Trimming took 6 bases from V and 1 from J, leaving 12 bases between them. The CDR3 is 14 amino acids. The CDR3 protein is CSVQDQKNTGELFF. The CDR3, as DNA: TGCAGCGTCCAGGACCAGAAGAACACCGGGGAGCTGTTTTTT.

This chain links TRBV7-3 with TRBJ1-1, with D unclear. This CDR3 is built from 12 residues. Deletions cut 4 bases from V and 1 base from J, with 4 bases between. Germline CDR1 and CDR2: SGHTA and FQGTGA. CDR3 bases: TGTGCCAGCAGCTGGACGAACACTGAAGCTTTCTTT. Encoded protein: CASSWTNTEAFF.

The gene calls are TRBV29-1 and TRBJ2-1, with 9 positions matching TRBD2. Germline-derived CDR1 and CDR2 are SQVTM and ANQGSEA. The CDR3 runs 15 residues. Losses at the gene ends were 4 bases for V and 3 bases for J; bases not matched to a gene: 7. CDR3 sequence reads: CSVVGGGGSYNEQFF. The CDR3 DNA is TGCAGCGTTGTGGGCGGGGGGGGTAGCTACAATGAGCAGTTCTTC.

This clonotype occurred many times. The chain recombines TRBV20-1 with TRBJ2-7; D remains unclear. Trimming cost V 0 bases and J 0 bases, with 6 bases left between them. This CDR3 has 13 residues. The germline CDR1 and CDR2 sequences are DFQATT and SNEGSKA (reference sequence). The CDR3 spells CSAREGLSYEQYF. CDR3 coding DNA: TGCAGTGCTAGAGAGGGTCTCTCCTACGAGCAGTACTTC.

This clonotype was recorded many times. The genes are TRBV10-3 and TRBJ1-5; D is unresolved. The ends were cut back, 0 bases at V and 7 bases at J, with 13 bases in the middle. Germline loops: CDR1 ENHRY, CDR2 SYGVKD. The CDR3 sequence is 15 residues long. CDR3 in DNA: TGTGCCATCAGTGAGTCGGCGGCACCCTCCCAGCCCCAGCATTTT. Its translation is CAISESAAPSQPQHF.

This clonotype showed up many times. The chain joins TRBV19 to TRBJ1-2, with 8 bases identical to TRBD1. CDR3 length: 15 residues. Germline values: CDR1 LNHDA, CDR2 SQIVND (reference sequence). The J segment lost 6 bases and the V segment lost 7 bases, leaving 13 bases of the junction unmatched. CDR3 DNA: TGTGCCAGTACCCTCCTCGGACAGGGAGTGGATGGCTACACCTTC. This codes for CASTLLGQGVDGYTF.

Turning to this clonotype: One base away lies a much larger clone, so this may be a sequencing read error. J is TRBJ1-2 and V is TRBV27, with D hard to call. Trimming took 5 bases from V and 12 from J, leaving 16 bases between them. This CDR3 is built from 12 residues. CDR1 is MNHEY and CDR2 is SMNVEV in the germline V gene (reference sequence). The CDR3 here is CASSPPPRGDTF. CDR3 bases: TGTGCCAGCAGTCCCCCTCCACGCGGCGACACCTTC.

This clonotype was detected once. With a much larger clone just one base away, this may be a read error. The chain joins TRBV29-1 to TRBJ2-4; TRBD2 might be the D (6 bases). The CDR3 sequence is 13 residues long. V lost 6 bases and J lost 3, with 12 bases in between. Germline loops: CDR1 SQVTM, CDR2 ANQGSEA. CDR3 nucleotides: TGCAGCGTATGGCGGGACGACAAAAACATTCAGTACTTC. Translating gives CSVWRDDKNIQYF.

The J gene is TRBJ2-1, the V gene TRBV20-1; 9 bases match TRBD2. V lost 0 bases and J lost 8; bases outside the gene matches: 17. Germline-derived CDR1 and CDR2 are DFQATT and SNEGSKA (reference sequence). The CDR3 spans 18 residues. The CDR3 DNA follows: TGCAGTGCTAGAGATGCCGGCGGGAGGGCCTCCAGGTTCGATGAGCAGTTCTTC. This sequence encodes CSARDAGGRASRFDEQFF.

This clonotype was seen at least ten times. The J gene is TRBJ2-7, the V gene TRBV6-1; 14 nucleotides agree with TRBD2. Per the germline V gene, CDR1 is MNHNS and CDR2 is SASEGT. The CDR3 contains 15 residues. V trimming: 3 bases; J trimming: 3 bases; junction bases outside the gene matches: 1. In DNA form, the CDR3 reads TGTGCCAGCAGTGACGGACTAGCGGGGGGCTACGAGCAGTACTTC. Its translation: CASSDGLAGGYEQYF.

This clonotype was picked up many times. The chain employs TRBV24-1 and TRBJ2-5, with 8 positions matching TRBD1. CDR1 and CDR2 from the germline V gene are KGHDR and SFDVKD. The CDR3 sequence is 15 residues long. With 3 bases clipped from V and 5 bases from J, the junction kept 7 bases outside the gene matches. This chain's CDR3 is CATSDLQTGAETQYF. In nucleotides, the CDR3 is TGTGCCACCAGTGATCTGCAGACAGGGGCTGAGACCCAGTACTTC.

This clonotype was counted a few times. This chain connects TRBV6-1 to TRBJ2-7, with TRBD2 as a possible D gene (5 bases). The CDR3 runs 12 residues. The germline gives CDR1 MNHNS, CDR2 SASEGT. The CDR3 sequence: CASWRVLGEQYF. The CDR3 nucleotides read TGTGCGTCCTGGCGGGTGCTGGGGGAGCAGTACTTC.

The chain is built from TRBV5-1 and TRBJ2-1, with D possibly matching TRBD1 (5 bases). CDR1 and CDR2 (germline): SGHRS, YFSETQ. The germline V and J ends were trimmed by 5 bases and 5 bases, with 11 bases remaining between them. The CDR3 extends over 13 amino acids. The CDR3, as DNA: TGCGCCAGCAGTACAGGAATTAACAATGAGCAGTTCTTC. It translates to CASSTGINNEQFF.

This rearrangement joins TRBV7-2 to TRBJ1-1; perhaps TRBD1 as D (5 bases). CDR1 SGHTA and CDR2 FQGNSA come from the germline V gene. Trimming removed 5 bases from V and 4 bases from J, with 17 bases in between. This CDR3 region has 15 residues. In nucleotides, the CDR3 is TGTGCCAGCAGCCCCCTTCTTGGGGCGGGCACTGAAGCTTTCTTT. This gives the protein CASSPLLGAGTEAFF.

This clonotype has at least ten counts. J is TRBJ1-2 and V is TRBV29-1; D unresolved. The ends were cut back, 1 base at V and 2 bases at J, with 8 bases in the middle. The CDR3 is 13 residues long. From germline, CDR1 is SQVTM and CDR2 ANQGSEA. The CDR3 DNA sequence: TGCAGCGTTGAAGCTTCACCGAACTATGGCTACACCTTC. Its translation: CSVEASPNYGYTF.

The CDR3 coding sequence is TGCAGTGCTGCCGGAGCGGACTCCTACGAGCAGTACTTC. This codes for CSAAGADSYEQYF. The genes are TRBV20-1 and TRBJ2-7, with a tentative D call TRBD2 (5 bases). The length of the CDR3 is 13 residues. V was clipped by 5 bases and J by 0 bases, with 11 bases between them. Germline V gene data show CDR1 as DFQATT and CDR2 as SNEGSKA (reference sequence).

This clonotype appeared many times. The chain carries TRBV3-1 and TRBJ2-3; 8 nucleotides align to TRBD1. The CDR3 length is 17 residues. Trimming removed 3 bases from V and 1 base from J; junction bases left unmatched: 9. Germline lookup yields CDR1 LGHDT and CDR2 YNNKEL (reference sequence). The DNA of the CDR3 is TGTGCCAGCAGCCAGCCTCGGGGGACAGGTGGCACAGATACGCAGTATTTT. It is translated as CASSQPRGTGGTDTQYF.

Ten or more counts support this clonotype. V and J are TRBV10-3 and TRBJ2-3, with a weak D call TRBD2 (6 bases). This CDR3 region has 13 residues. V lost 6 bases and J lost 3, with 10 bases in between. CDR1 and CDR2 (germline): ENHRY, SYGVKD. CDR3 in DNA: TGTGCCATCAGGTCGACTAGTACAGATACGCAGTATTTT. Translated, it gives CAIRSTSTDTQYF.